Shown below are 13 T cell receptor beta chains from a single sample sequenced in a study of siplizumab effects on memory and regulatory T cells. Assay used: immunoSEQ multiplex PCR; TCRdb lists only in-frame clones, some missing. The sample contains about 94,000 clones, approximately 95% of which appear only once. The sample consisted of non-Treg CD4+ T cells sorted from blood. The receptors derive from a human donor in good health.

V and J are TRBV30 and TRBJ1-5, with D hard to call. V was trimmed by 5 bases and J by 3 bases, leaving 11 bases between them. This CDR3 has 13 residues. CDR1 and CDR2 (germline): GTSNPN, SVGIG (reference sequence). The chain's CDR3 is CAWGRGDNQPQHF. CDR3 nucleotides: TGTGCCTGGGGTCGGGGTGACAATCAGCCCCAGCATTTT.

The chain couples TRBV14 to TRBJ2-1; D unresolved. Per the germline V gene, CDR1 is SGHDN and CDR2 is FVKESK. There are 17 residues in the CDR3. V was clipped by 4 bases and J by 3 bases, with 19 bases between them. CDR3 DNA sequence: TGTGCCAGCAGCCGTAATCTTATCAAGGACGTCTACAATGAGCAGTTCTTC. It translates to CASSRNLIKDVYNEQFF.

The rearrangement links TRBV30 to TRBJ2-5; D call uncertain. V lost 7 bases and J 5 bases, leaving 17 bases between the germline ends. The CDR3 sequence is 13 residues long. Germline CDR1 and CDR2: GTSNPN and SVGIG (reference sequence). The CDR3 DNA sequence: TGTGCCTATGCGGACGGGTGGGATGAGACCCAGTACTTC. The encoded protein is CAYADGWDETQYF.

The rearrangement links TRBV5-1 to TRBJ2-2, with 7 bases identical to TRBD2. The V and J ends lost 0 bases and 4 bases, in that order; junction bases with no gene match: 3. CDR1 is SGHRS and CDR2 is YFSETQ in the germline V gene. CDR3 size: 15 residues. This CDR3 reads CASSLVAGLTGELFF. The CDR3 DNA is TGCGCCAGCAGCTTGGTAGCGGGTCTCACCGGGGAGCTGTTTTTT.

This rearrangement joins TRBV5-8 to TRBJ2-1; tentatively, D is TRBD2 (5 bases). The germline gives CDR1 SGHTS, CDR2 YDEGEE. This CDR3 is 16 amino acids long. V was shortened by 4 bases and J by 0 bases, with 14 bases between the two germline ends. CDR3 sequence (DNA): TGTGCCAGCAGCCGACTACAAACTAACTCCTACAATGAGCAGTTCTTC. Its protein is CASSRLQTNSYNEQFF.

The gene calls are TRBV5-1 and TRBJ2-7, with TRBD2 identical over 8 bases. From germline, CDR1 is SGHRS and CDR2 YFSETQ. V was pared by 0 bases and J by 5 bases, with 4 bases of the junction left unmatched. The CDR3 consists of 14 residues. CDR3 DNA sequence: TGCGCCAGCAGCTTGGGCGCGGGGGGCCACGAGCAGTACTTC. The encoded protein is CASSLGAGGHEQYF.

The V call is TRBV6-6, the J call TRBJ2-3; D possibly corresponds to TRBD1 (7 bases). The CDR3 runs to 15 residues. The V end lost 6 bases, the J end lost 1 base, and 14 bases lay between the germline ends. Germline V CDR1 and CDR2: MNHNY, SVGAGI (reference sequence). CDR3 amino acids: CASRGGGQGTDTQYF. The CDR3 DNA reads TGTGCCAGCAGGGGGGGCGGACAGGGCACAGATACGCAGTATTTT.

This sequence joins TRBV5-1 and TRBJ2-3; perhaps TRBD1 as D (6 bases). CDR3 length equals 14 residues. Trimming left V 0 bases short and J 1 base short, with 6 bases between. Germline assignment: CDR1 SGHRS and CDR2 YFSETQ. This CDR3 is CASSLDRGTDTQYF. The CDR3 DNA is TGCGCCAGCAGCTTGGACAGGGGCACAGATACGCAGTATTTT.

The chain joins TRBV4-1 to TRBJ2-6; D is possibly TRBD1 (6 bases). CDR3 length: 18 amino acids. Germline V CDR1 and CDR2: MGHRA, YSYEKL. Trimming removed 0 bases from V and 1 base from J, with 13 bases in between. The DNA for the CDR3 is TGCGCCAGCAGCCAAGATGGGGGCTTGTCTTCTGGGGCCAACGTCCTGACTTTC. As protein: CASSQDGGLSSGANVLTF.

The gene calls are TRBV5-1 and TRBJ1-4; 7 bases agree with TRBD1. The ends lost 0 bases at V and 3 bases at J; junction bases unmatched: 2. Germline V gives CDR1 SGHRS, CDR2 YFSETQ. This CDR3 is 15 amino acids long. CDR3 region: CASSLGGQPNEKLFF. The CDR3 DNA reads as TGCGCCAGCAGCTTGGGGGGACAGCCTAATGAAAAACTGTTTTTT. The full variable domain, completed using reference TRBV5-1 and TRBJ1-4, is KAGVTQTPRYLIKTRGQQVTLSCSPISGHRSVSWYQQTPGQGLQFLFEYFSETQRNKGNFPGRFSGRQFSNSRSEMNVSTLELGDSALYLCASSLGGQPNEKLFFGSGTQLSVL.

The J gene is TRBJ2-3, the V gene TRBV12-5, with a tentative D call TRBD1 (6 bases). This CDR3 spans 15 amino acids. Trimming took off 3 bases at V and 2 bases at J, with 12 bases between the two ends. Germline assignment: CDR1 LGHNT and CDR2 FRNRAP. The CDR3 DNA follows: TGTGCTAGTGGTTTATCAGGGGATAACACAGATACGCAGTATTTT. Translating it yields CASGLSGDNTDTQYF.

This clone came up once. CDR3 amino acids: CASSTGTLSLGQFF. Here the CDR3 DNA reads TGTGCCAGCAGTACCGGGACTTTATCGCTGGGGCAGTTCTTC. The rearrangement links TRBV28 to TRBJ2-1; possibly TRBD2 for D (6 bases). V lost 5 bases and J 12 bases, leaving 20 bases between the germline ends. This CDR3 comprises 14 residues. CDR1 MDHEN and CDR2 SYDVKM come from the germline V gene.

In DNA form, the CDR3 reads TGCGCCAGCAGCTCCGGGACTAGCGTATACACCGGGGAGCTGTTTTTT. It translates to CASSSGTSVYTGELFF. The J gene is TRBJ2-2, the V gene TRBV5-1, with 10 bases fitting TRBD2. The CDR3 has 16 amino acids. CDR1 is SGHRS and CDR2 is YFSETQ in the germline V gene. V trimming: 3 bases; J trimming: 3 bases; junction bases outside the gene matches: 5.